This T cell receptor beta chain emerged from a study of chemoradiotherapy in HPV16-positive cancers (dated by TCRdb to between 2022 and 2023). About the investigation overall: Using functional T-cell assays on cells from a couple of HPV16-positive patients, the researchers defined candidate HPV-specific T-cell clones and common TCR motifs. The study asked whether T-cell immunity against the HPV oncoproteins E6 and E7 changes during chemoradiotherapy and whether it affects survival. Next, the candidate HPV-specific TCRs and motifs were followed in TCR repertoires from more than 70 patients with HPV-related cancers.

On the study overall, not on this receptor specifically: The survival association was reported for HPV16-positive patients, and the functional definition of HPV-specific T cells was derived from only two HPV16-positive patients. In HPV16-positive patients, expansion of HPV-responsive T cells during chemoradiotherapy was associated with improved recurrence-free survival. Expansion of candidate HPV-specific clones and E7-related TCR motifs was observed in the tumor microenvironment during treatment, whereas no such expansion was observed for non-HPV-specific T cells.

The CDR3 goes from the cysteine to the phenylalanine over 13 residues. Left in the record is the CDR3 DNA by itself, 39 bases read in frame from the first base. Trimming removed 0 bases from V and 4 bases from J, leaving 6 bases between the germline ends. Looking up the germline V gene yields CDR1 WSHSY and CDR2 SAAADI. Notes on this clone: The clone's antigen remains unknown. No clone much larger than this one lies a single base away; base qualities are absent.

Because repertoires were sampled repeatedly during chemoradiotherapy, clonal expansion in the tumor microenvironment could be followed. Libraries were constructed by the immunoSEQ multiplex PCR assay. TCRdb holds this immuneACCESS table with in-frame rearrangements only. Some clones are missing; in checked studies, unresolved V genes explain under half, and the rest has no known cause. Within this sample are thousands of clones, with approximately 72% of them counted one time only. Of the sample, around 19% is held by the ten largest clones. Sample acquisition took place from a patient who underwent chemoradiotherapy. Here the chain combines TRBV10-2 and TRBJ2-5; a tentative D match to TRBD2 spans 6 bases. This receptor was obtained from a human donor with HPV-associated anogenital cancer. In nucleotides, the sequence is TGCGCCAGCAGTGAGTCCGGGGGAGAGACCCAGTACTTC. This sequence encodes CASSESGGETQYF.